This TCR beta chain was sequenced for a study of early T cells in non-severe SARS-CoV-2 infection. Study context: Chains from this unsorted whole-blood bulk RNA could not be paired. General observations from the study: Database matching using VDJdb favored anti-spike CD8 responses, with private and CD4 specificities left missing.

Researchers tagged individual cDNA molecules with unique molecular identifiers. TCRdb called the 5' RACE reads again in MiXCR, with one record for every CDR3 protein. Found here are some 30,000 distinct CDR3 sequences, more than 4% of them singletons; the top ten hold 2.6%. The J segment lost 3 bases and the V segment lost 4 bases, leaving 5 bases of the junction unmatched. Germline CDR1 reads SQVTM; CDR2 reads ANQGSEA. The CDR3 extends over 15 amino acids. This clonotype was detected many times. The antigen remains undetermined. The clonotype was recovered from an adult who was a healthcare worker with PCR-confirmed SARS-CoV-2 infection or an uninfected control (not recorded which). This chain connects TRBV29-1 to TRBJ2-2; TRBD2 agrees at 10 bases. Material: whole blood. The CDR3 DNA reads as TGCAGCGTTGTGACTAGCGGGCTTCACACCGGGGAGCTGTTTTTT. Translation gives CSVVTSGLHTGELFF.